A selection of T cell receptor beta chains follows, all from one sample in a study of T cells expressing NK-cell markers. TCRdb reprocessed the 5' RACE reads and reports one entry per CDR3 protein, with no DNA. This sample's table has under 500,000 distinct CDR3 sequences. Sequenced: blood T cells: a sorted CD56 or NKG2C T cell subset, CD4+ or CD8+ T cells, or bulk PBMC T cells (not recorded which). Receptors originate from a woman between 18 and 70 years old in good health. CDR3s include the opening cysteine and the closing phenylalanine or tryptophan.

J: TRBJ1-1; V: TRBV6-5; CDR3: CASSSRTGMNTEAFF
J: TRBJ2-5; V: TRBV28; CDR3: CASSLGGWSAQETQYF
J: TRBJ2-1; V: TRBV7-2; CDR3: CASTFFGEQFF
J: TRBJ2-3; V: TRBV20-1; CDR3: CSAMRGNTDTQYF
J: TRBJ2-5; V: TRBV9; CDR3: CASSVGSQIGHDRETQYF
J: TRBJ2-1; V: TRBV4-3; CDR3: CASSQEGLAGGDEQFF
J: TRBJ1-5; V: TRBV7-9; CDR3: CASSLVTAASNQPQHF
J: TRBJ2-1; V: TRBV6-5; CDR3: CASSYSRLNNEQFF
J: TRBJ2-1; V: TRBV27; CDR3: CASSLWGGSSYNEQFF
J: TRBJ2-5; V: TRBV12-3/TRBV12-4; CDR3: CASTGGIGETQYF
J: TRBJ2-3; V: TRBV20-1; CDR3: CSARVGAGGPADTQYF
J: TRBJ2-5; V: TRBV5-5; CDR3: CASSFGTSALETQYF
J: TRBJ2-3; V: TRBV18; CDR3: CASSPSGTIPSTDTQYF
J: TRBJ2-7; V: TRBV6-5; CDR3: CASSYSVPSSYEQYF
J: TRBJ2-3; V: TRBV6-1; CDR3: CASSPVGLAGRGDTQYF
J: TRBJ2-3; V: TRBV20-1; CDR3: CSARLPLVGDTQYF
J: TRBJ2-5; V: TRBV20-1; CDR3: CSASRTSYETQYF
J: TRBJ1-3; V: TRBV7-2; CDR3: CASSFDSNSGNTIYF
J: TRBJ1-3; V: TRBV5-4; CDR3: CASSFSVTRGQISGNTIYF
J: TRBJ2-1; V: TRBV11-2; CDR3: CASSLGLGLSEQFF
J: TRBJ1-6; V: TRBV7-3; CDR3: CASSLSGQTNSPLHF
J: TRBJ2-5; V: TRBV29-1; CDR3: CSVPLAWGRTQYF
J: TRBJ2-5; V: TRBV5-1; CDR3: CASSLEWGTQYF